Listed below are T cell receptor beta chains from one sample, sequenced in a study of naive and memory T cell subsets. TCRdb independently ran MiXCR on the UMI-ligation and nested PCR reads; one entry per CDR3 protein. The repertoire holds over 110,000 distinct CDR3 sequences, with about 20% as singletons. Sequencing used naive CD8+ T cells from blood. The receptors derive from a human donor in good health. The CDR3 runs from the conserved cysteine through the conserved F or W. A D gene is named only where the DNA matches it firmly. Size tells how often a clone was seen (once, few, many) or the class of an expanded clone, and some rows leave it out.

D gene	V gene	J gene	clone size	CDR3 length	CDR3 DNA	CDR3 protein
-	TRBV5-5	TRBJ2-2	-	21	TGTGCCAGTACCTACGAAGGGCGCGTTGTGGGGAGGCGAACGAACACCGGGGAGCTGTTTTTT	CASTYEGRVVGRRTNTGELFF
-	TRBV20-1	TRBJ2-7	-	9	TGCAGTGCATCCTACGAGCAGTACTTC	CSASYEQYF
-	TRBV20-1	TRBJ2-7	-	16	TGCAGTGCTAGCCCCACCCCGGGACGGACGATCTACGAGCAGTACTTC	CSASPTPGRTIYEQYF
-	TRBV29-1	TRBJ1-1	few	10	TGCAGCGCCACAGGGCCTGAAGCTTTCTTT	CSATGPEAFF
TRBD2	TRBV27	TRBJ2-1	few	16	TGTGCCAGCAGTTTATACTCTAGCGGGAGTTACAATGAGCAGTTCTTC	CASSLYSSGSYNEQFF
-	TRBV6-6	TRBJ2-3	-	16	TGTGCCAGCAGTTACTCGACCGGGATTACCCCAGATACGCAGTATTTT	CASSYSTGITPDTQYF
TRBD1	TRBV28	TRBJ2-4	many	15	TGTGCCAGCAGTTTCTACCGGGACAGGGGAAACATTCAGTACTTC	CASSFYRDRGNIQYF
-	TRBV29-1	TRBJ2-7	few	12	TGCAGCGTTGTGGACTACCCCTACGAGCAGTACTTC	CSVVDYPYEQYF
TRBD1	TRBV4-1	TRBJ2-5	many	21	TGCGCCAGCAGCCAAGAAGGTTCTTTAGGGGGCCAACCAACTAATTTGGAGACCCAGTACTTC	CASSQEGSLGGQPTNLETQYF
-	TRBV29-1	TRBJ1-4	-	11	TGCAGCGCCCCACTGGGGGGAAAACTGTTTTTT	CSAPLGGKLFF
TRBD2	TRBV4-3	TRBJ2-1	-	15	TGCGCCAGCAGCCCAGGGACTAGCGGGGGGAATGAGCAGTTCTTC	CASSPGTSGGNEQFF
TRBD1	TRBV28	TRBJ1-3	-	15	TGTGCCAGCAGTTACGGACAGGGGTCTGGAAACACCATATATTTT	CASSYGQGSGNTIYF
-	TRBV3-1	TRBJ2-1	-	15	TGTGCCAGCAGCCAAGAACCGGGCACCTACAATGAGCAGTTCTTC	CASSQEPGTYNEQFF
TRBD2	TRBV6-1	TRBJ2-1	-	15	TGTGCCAGCAGTGTTCCCAGCGGGATATACAATGAGCAGTTCTTC	CASSVPSGIYNEQFF
-	TRBV13	TRBJ1-1	-	12	TGTGCCAGCAGCCGGGCCAACACTGAAGCTTTCTTT	CASSRANTEAFF
TRBD1	TRBV6-5	TRBJ1-1	few	13	TGTGCCAGCAGTCAGACAGGGGGCACTGAAGCTTTCTTT	CASSQTGGTEAFF
TRBD2	TRBV28	TRBJ2-7	few	13	TGTGCCAGCAGTTTCGAACTAGCGGGATGGCCGTACTTC	CASSFELAGWPYF
-	TRBV27	TRBJ2-3	few	14	TGTGCCACCAATAGCGCGGGGCCCGGAGATACGCAGTATTTT	CATNSAGPGDTQYF
-	TRBV6-6	TRBJ1-2	-	13	TGTGCCAGCAGTTACGTCCGGGCTCGTGGCTACACCTTC	CASSYVRARGYTF
-	TRBV6-6	TRBJ1-2	few	15	TGTGCCAGCAGTTACTCGGTCAAAGGAAACTATGGCTACACCTTC	CASSYSVKGNYGYTF
-	TRBV3-1	TRBJ2-7	-	16	TGTGCCAGCAGCCAAGATTCCCTAACAGGGACTGGAGAGCAGTACTTC	CASSQDSLTGTGEQYF
-	TRBV19	TRBJ1-1	-	13	TGTGCCAGTAGCCCTTACGCGAACACTGAAGCTTTCTTT	CASSPYANTEAFF
-	TRBV20-1	TRBJ2-1	-	15	TGCAGTGCCGAGGGGACCACTAGGATCTACAATGAGCAGTTCTTC	CSAEGTTRIYNEQFF
-	TRBV29-1	TRBJ2-1	-	12	TGCAGCGTTGGGGAGGCCTACAATGAGCAGTTCTTC	CSVGEAYNEQFF
-	TRBV7-9	TRBJ1-2	-	14	TGTGCCAGCAGCTTAGTATCAGGGATGGATGGCTACACCTTC	CASSLVSGMDGYTF
TRBD2	TRBV20-1	TRBJ2-1	few	15	TGCAGTGCTAGGAAAATGACTAGCGGGTACAATGAGCAGTTCTTC	CSARKMTSGYNEQFF
-	TRBV4-1	TRBJ2-1	-	15	TGCGCCAGCAGCCGATCATCACAGGGTAGCAATGAGCAGTTCTTC	CASSRSSQGSNEQFF
-	TRBV21-1	TRBJ1-2	few	12	TGTGCCAGCAGCAAAGATGTCCCCCGCCCCCCCTTC	CASSKDVPRPPF
TRBD2	TRBV19	TRBJ2-1	-	14	TGTGCCAGCGGACTAGCGGGAGGGGACAATGAGCAGTTCTTC	CASGLAGGDNEQFF
-	TRBV28	TRBJ2-6	-	14	TGTGCCAGCAGTTTGGGCTCTGGGGCCAACGTCCTGACTTTC	CASSLGSGANVLTF
-	TRBV27	TRBJ1-4	few	14	TGTGCCAGCAGCTGGGGAGGGACTAATGAAAAACTGTTTTTT	CASSWGGTNEKLFF
TRBD2	TRBV13	TRBJ2-3	-	16	TGTGCCAGCAGCAAAGGAGGACTAGCCTCCACAGATACGCAGTATTTT	CASSKGGLASTDTQYF
-	TRBV12-3/TRBV12-4	TRBJ2-5	-	16	TGTGCCACCACCCTAAGCGGTGGGCCGTCTCAAGAGACCCAGTACTTC	CATTLSGGPSQETQYF
-	TRBV30	TRBJ2-7	-	11	TGTGCCTGGCGGGACAACTACGAGCAGTACTTC	CAWRDNYEQYF
TRBD1	TRBV20-1	TRBJ2-2	-	14	TGCAGTGCTAGAGAACAGGGGTTGGCCGGGGAGCTGTTTTTT	CSAREQGLAGELFF
-	TRBV6-5	TRBJ2-7	few	15	TGTGCCAGCTCCAATCGAGAATTTTTCGGATACGAGCAGTACTTC	CASSNREFFGYEQYF
-	TRBV28	TRBJ2-5	-	14	TGTGCCAGCAGCGGATCTTGGGTTATGGAGACCCAGTACTTC	CASSGSWVMETQYF
TRBD2	TRBV10-3	TRBJ2-1	few	17	TGTGCCATCAGAGAACCGGGAGGTTGGGATGGGGACAATGAGCAGTTCTTC	CAIREPGGWDGDNEQFF
-	TRBV27	TRBJ1-1	-	13	TGTGCCAGCAGTTTCGGGGGGGGGGTCGACGCTTTCTTT	CASSFGGGVDAFF
-	TRBV7-9	TRBJ2-5	-	13	TGTTCCAGCAGCGACCTAAGTGAAGAGACCCAGTACTTC	CSSSDLSEETQYF
TRBD2	TRBV7-8	TRBJ2-1	few	16	TGTGCCAGCCGTTTCGAGCCTAGCGGTTTGGACAATGAGCAGTTCTTC	CASRFEPSGLDNEQFF
TRBD2	TRBV7-6	TRBJ2-1	-	15	TGTGCCAGCAGCAAAACTAGCGGGCTGGACAATGAGCAGTTCTTC	CASSKTSGLDNEQFF
TRBD2	TRBV27	TRBJ2-7	many	16	TGTGCCAGCAGTCCCTTAGGCGCGGGAGGGCCCCACGAGCAGTACTTC	CASSPLGAGGPHEQYF
-	TRBV12-3/TRBV12-4	TRBJ2-7	few	11	TGTGCCAGCAGTCCGAATGTCGAGCAGTACTTC	CASSPNVEQYF
-	TRBV20-1	TRBJ1-1	-	14	TGCAGTGCCGATTTGGGGGGTGACGCTACTGAAGCTTTCTTT	CSADLGGDATEAFF
-	TRBV5-1	TRBJ2-2	-	18	TGCGCCAGCAGCTTGGACGGCATCCTCAGAGGTCGGCCCGGGGAGCTGTTTTTT	CASSLDGILRGRPGELFF
-	TRBV6-5	TRBJ1-1	once	15	TGTGCCAGCAGTTACTCCGGAGCCAAAAACACTGAAGCTTTCTTT	CASSYSGAKNTEAFF
-	TRBV5-6	TRBJ2-7	-	14	TGTGCCAGCAGCCCCTCCCGAAACTCCTACGAGCAGTACTTC	CASSPSRNSYEQYF
-	TRBV20-1	TRBJ2-5	few	12	TGCAGTGCTAGTCAAGGGTTGGAGACCCAGTACTTC	CSASQGLETQYF
-	TRBV5-6	TRBJ1-5	-	16	TGTGCCAGCAGCCTGGGGGGCTCCGGTGGCAATCAGCCCCAGCATTTT	CASSLGGSGGNQPQHF
-	TRBV27	TRBJ2-3	-	13	TGTGCCAGCAGTCCCGCAGGGGCCCCTACGCAGTATTTT	CASSPAGAPTQYF
-	TRBV28	TRBJ2-3	few	15	TGTGCCAGCAGCCCGTATGAGCGGTCCACAGATACGCAGTATTTT	CASSPYERSTDTQYF
TRBD2	TRBV7-9	TRBJ2-7	few	20	TGTGCCAGACCCTATAATGAGGCGGTTATTCTCGGGACTAGCGTGGACGAGCAGTACTTC	CARPYNEAVILGTSVDEQYF
-	TRBV11-2	TRBJ2-3	-	16	TGTGCCAGCAGCTTGTTCTGGGAGGGGGCGGCAGATACGCAGTATTTT	CASSLFWEGAADTQYF
-	TRBV7-9	TRBJ1-6	few	14	TGTGCCAGCAGCGAGGGACACGAGAATTCACCCCTCCACTTT	CASSEGHENSPLHF
-	TRBV19	TRBJ1-4	-	11	TGTGCCAGTAGTAATGGTGAAAAACTGTTTTTT	CASSNGEKLFF
-	TRBV6-2/TRBV6-3	TRBJ2-7	few	15	TGTGCCAGCAGTTGGGTCCCGGGACCCCGGTACGAGCAGTACTTC	CASSWVPGPRYEQYF
-	TRBV6-5	TRBJ1-2	-	17	TGTGCCAGCAGTTACTCGTATTTGGTAGATTTAAAGGAAGGCTACACCTTC	CASSYSYLVDLKEGYTF
TRBD1	TRBV6-5	TRBJ1-2	-	13	TGTGCCAGCAGACGACAGGGGCCTGCTGGCTACACCTTC	CASRRQGPAGYTF
-	TRBV13	TRBJ2-7	few	12	TGTGCCAGCAGCTTAGAGACCCGCGAGCAGTACTTC	CASSLETREQYF